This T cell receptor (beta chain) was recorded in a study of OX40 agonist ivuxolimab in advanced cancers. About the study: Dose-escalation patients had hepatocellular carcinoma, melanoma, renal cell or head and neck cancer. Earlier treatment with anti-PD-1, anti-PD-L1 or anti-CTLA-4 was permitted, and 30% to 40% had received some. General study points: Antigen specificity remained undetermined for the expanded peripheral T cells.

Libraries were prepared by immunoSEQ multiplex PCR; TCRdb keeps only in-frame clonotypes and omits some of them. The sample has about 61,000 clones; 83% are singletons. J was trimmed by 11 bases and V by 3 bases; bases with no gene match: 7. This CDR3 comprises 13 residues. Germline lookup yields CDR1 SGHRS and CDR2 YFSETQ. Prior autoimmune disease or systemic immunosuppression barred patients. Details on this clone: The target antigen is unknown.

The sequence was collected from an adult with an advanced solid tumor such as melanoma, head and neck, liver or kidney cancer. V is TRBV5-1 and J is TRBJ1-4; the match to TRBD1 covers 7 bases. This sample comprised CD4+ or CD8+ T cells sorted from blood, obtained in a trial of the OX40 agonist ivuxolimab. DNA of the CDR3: TGCGCCAGCAGCTACAGTCGGGACAGTAAACTGTTTTTT. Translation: CASSYSRDSKLFF. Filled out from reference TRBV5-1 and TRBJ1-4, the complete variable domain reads KAGVTQTPRYLIKTRGQQVTLSCSPISGHRSVSWYQQTPGQGLQFLFEYFSETQRNKGNFPGRFSGRQFSNSRSEMNVSTLELGDSALYLCASSYSRDSKLFFGSGTQLSVL.